This TCR beta chain was captured by sequencing in a study of neoadjuvant nivolumab and ipilimumab in lung cancer. Regarding the study as a whole: Compared with tumor-adjacent uninvolved lung, resected tumors showed greater richness and clonality. Higher pretherapy blood TCR richness went with higher resected-tumor richness. From pretherapy to surgery, tumor richness and clonality rose with dual therapy. A small number of samples were TCR sequenced.

As concerns this clone: Its matching antigen is unknown.

The CDR3 has 16 amino acids. The V end was cut by 0 bases, the J end by 4 bases, with 14 bases between. The germline V gene encodes CDR1 SGHRS and CDR2 YFSETQ. Data came from immunoSEQ multiplex PCR; TCRdb stores just in-frame clones and leaves some out. The data contain tens of thousands of clones, roughly 90% of them singletons. The chain combines TRBV5-1 with TRBJ2-1, with a possible D match to TRBD2 (6 bases). The sequences come from blood, collected before neoadjuvant nivolumab, alone or with ipilimumab. The sequence was collected from an adult with non-small cell lung cancer. Some clones in this sample may be carry-over from other donors' samples. In DNA form, the CDR3 reads TGCGCCAGCAGCTTGGGCGGTAGCGGAGGGTACAATGAGCAGTTCTTC. Translated: CASSLGGSGGYNEQFF.